These T cell receptor beta chains were read from a single sample in a study of cytomegalovirus exposure and HLA in healthy donors. Only in-frame clones appear in the TCRdb table, and some are missing; sequencing was by immunoSEQ multiplex PCR. This sample yields tens of thousands of clones, of which approximately 70% are seen a single time; about a fifth belongs to the top ten. The sequenced sample was PBMCs. The receptors derive from a man aged 40-49 years in good health and CMV-seropositive. The CDR3 runs from the conserved cysteine through the conserved F or W. Each record gives: J gene, D gene, clone size, V gene, CDR3 DNA, CDR3 protein. The D gene is left open where the match is weak. Clone size is not always given. Where it is, it says once, few, many or a class for expanded clones.

TRBJ1-1,-,-,TRBV5-4,TGTGCCAGCAGCTTAGGGGGGGCGCCTGAAGCTTTCTTT,CASSLGGAPEAFF
TRBJ1-4,-,-,TRBV28,TGTGCCAGCAGTCCACTTGACAAACTACTGTTTTTT,CASSPLDKLLFF
TRBJ2-5,-,-,TRBV13,TGTGCCAGCAGCCCCCGGGGGGCGTGGGAGACCCAGTACTTC,CASSPRGAWETQYF
TRBJ1-1,-,-,TRBV7-3,TGTGCCAGCAGCTTAACCGTGAACACTGAAGCTTTCTTT,CASSLTVNTEAFF
TRBJ2-1,TRBD1,-,TRBV7-8,TGTGCCAGCAGCTCTACAGGGGGCGGTGAGCAGTTCTTC,CASSSTGGGEQFF
TRBJ2-7,TRBD1,many,TRBV11-3,TGTGCCAGCAGCTCCCGGGACAGGTGGGACGAGCAGTACTTC,CASSSRDRWDEQYF
TRBJ1-1,-,few,TRBV19,TGTGCCAGTACGAGACAGGTTAAGACTGAAGCTTTCTTT,CASTRQVKTEAFF
TRBJ2-3,TRBD2,few,TRBV28,TGTGCCAGCTTGCGGGGGGGCAAGTCAGATACGCAGTATTTT,CASLRGGKSDTQYF
TRBJ2-7,TRBD1,once,TRBV4-1,TGCGCCAGCAGCCAAAGACAGGGTTTCGGCGAGCAGTACTTC,CASSQRQGFGEQYF
TRBJ2-1,TRBD2,-,TRBV7-3,TGTGCCAGCAGCTTAAGGGCTAGCGGGGGGGCGAATGAGCAGTTCTTC,CASSLRASGGANEQFF
TRBJ2-7,-,medium-sized,TRBV5-6,TGTGCCAGCAGCGCCCTACAGGGTACCTACGAGCAGTACTTC,CASSALQGTYEQYF
TRBJ2-5,-,few,TRBV9,TGTGCCAGCAGCGTAGAAGGGGCAGGGGAGACCCAGTACTTC,CASSVEGAGETQYF
TRBJ2-7,TRBD1,-,TRBV10-2,TGCGCCAGCAGTGTGGCCGGAGGACAGGGCCCCGAGCAGTACTTC,CASSVAGGQGPEQYF
TRBJ1-5,TRBD1,-,TRBV19,TGTGCCCAGATTGACAGGGTTTATAGCAATCAGCCCCAGCATTTT,CAQIDRVYSNQPQHF
TRBJ1-4,TRBD1,-,TRBV9,TGTGCCAGCTCCTGGACAGGGGAGGGTGAAAAACTGTTTTTT,CASSWTGEGEKLFF
TRBJ2-6,-,-,TRBV11-3,TGTGCCAGCAGCCGCCGGGGTGCTGGGGCCAACGTCCTGACTTTC,CASSRRGAGANVLTF
TRBJ1-5,-,-,TRBV5-1,TGCGCCAGCAGCTTGTACGGGGGGCCCAATCAGCCCCAGCATTTT,CASSLYGGPNQPQHF
TRBJ2-3,-,-,TRBV4-1,TGCGCCAGCAGCCAAGAAGGGGGCACAGATACGCAGTATTTT,CASSQEGGTDTQYF
TRBJ1-1,-,-,TRBV20-1,TGCAGTGCAGAGGTGGCTGAAGCTTTCTTT,CSAEVAEAFF
TRBJ2-5,-,-,TRBV7-9,TGTGCCAGCAGCTTACGCCCAACATGGGAGACCCAGTACTTC,CASSLRPTWETQYF
TRBJ2-3,-,-,TRBV15,TGTGCCACCAGCAGGCAGGATACGCAGTATTTT,CATSRQDTQYF
TRBJ1-5,-,-,TRBV6-5,TGTGCCAGCAGTTACTCGAGCCGGGGGAATCAGCCCCAGCATTTT,CASSYSSRGNQPQHF
TRBJ1-1,-,-,TRBV5-1,TGCGCCAGCAGCTTGGGGTACAGGGTGAACACTGAAGCTTTCTTT,CASSLGYRVNTEAFF
TRBJ2-3,TRBD2,-,TRBV5-8,TGTGCCAGCAGTTCCCTAGCGGGGATCACAGATACGCAGTATTTT,CASSSLAGITDTQYF
TRBJ1-5,-,-,TRBV6-5,TGTGCCAGCAGTTACTCGATGCGTAGCAATCAGCCCCAGCATTTT,CASSYSMRSNQPQHF
TRBJ2-7,TRBD1,-,TRBV5-1,TGCGCCAGCAGCTTCTCCGGGACAGGATACGAGCAGTACTTC,CASSFSGTGYEQYF
TRBJ1-6,-,-,TRBV28,TGTGCCAGCAGTCCCGGGCAGGGTAATTCACCCCTCCACTTT,CASSPGQGNSPLHF
TRBJ2-7,-,-,TRBV6-4,TGTGCCAGCAGTCCCGGGTACTACGAGCAGTACTTC,CASSPGYYEQYF
TRBJ2-3,TRBD2,-,TRBV7-9,TGTGCCAGCAGCTTTAGGACTAGCGGGGACACAGATACGCAGTATTTT,CASSFRTSGDTDTQYF
TRBJ2-1,TRBD1,-,TRBV5-1,TGCGCCAGCAGCTTGGGAGACAGGGGGCTGTGGAATGAGCAGTTCTTC,CASSLGDRGLWNEQFF
TRBJ2-3,TRBD2,-,TRBV28,TGTGCCAGCGGTCGGGGGGGCGGTGGGACAGATACGCAGTATTTT,CASGRGGGGTDTQYF
TRBJ2-7,TRBD1,-,TRBV29-1,TGCAGCGTCAGACCAGGGGGTATCGGCGAGCAGTACTTC,CSVRPGGIGEQYF
TRBJ1-4,-,few,TRBV30,TGTGCCTGGAGTTCCACCGGGGGGGGAAATGAAAAACTGTTTTTT,CAWSSTGGGNEKLFF
TRBJ1-1,-,-,TRBV30,TGTGCCTGGAGTCCCGGGAGCAGAAACACTGAAGCTTTCTTT,CAWSPGSRNTEAFF
TRBJ1-2,-,-,TRBV14,TGTGCCAGCAGCCAATGGACAGCCTATGGCTACACCTTC,CASSQWTAYGYTF
TRBJ1-1,TRBD1,-,TRBV5-1,TGCGCCAGCAGCACCGATGGACAGGGGAACACTGAAGCTTTCTTT,CASSTDGQGNTEAFF
TRBJ1-1,TRBD1,-,TRBV5-6,TGTGCCAGCAGCCCAACAGGGGGAAACACTGAAGCTTTCTTT,CASSPTGGNTEAFF
TRBJ2-1,-,-,TRBV29-1,TGCAGCGTTGACGGGGGGCAAGCCTACAATGAGCAGTTCTTC,CSVDGGQAYNEQFF
TRBJ1-2,-,-,TRBV30,TGTGCCTGGAGTGCCAGGGGAAAGGGCTACACCTTC,CAWSARGKGYTF
TRBJ2-3,-,-,TRBV4-2,TGTGCCAGCAGCCACTCAGGGGGGACTAGCACAGATACGCAGTATTTT,CASSHSGGTSTDTQYF